These 25 T cell receptor beta chains were sequenced from one sample in a study of T cells in Graves' hyperthyroidism and ophthalmopathy. Amplification of TCR beta CDR3 regions was performed using RNA transcripts as template. The HTBI primer set served for first-round RT-PCR of the TCR CDR3. TCRdb used MiXCR to reprocess the multiplex PCR reads, holding one entry per CDR3 protein. The sample lists a few hundred thousand distinct CDR3 sequences; about 20% were seen once. Sequences were obtained from blood. The origin of the receptors is a man aged 30-40 years with Graves' ophthalmopathy.

This clonotype showed up many times. V is TRBV5-1 and J is TRBJ2-1; D perhaps matches TRBD1 (6 bases). This CDR3 region has 17 residues. Per the germline V gene, CDR1 is SGHRS and CDR2 is YFSETQ. V was cut by 4 bases and J by 0 bases, with 17 bases left in between. The CDR3: CASSQKSVDSSYNEQFF. The CDR3 DNA follows: TGCGCCAGCAGCCAGAAGAGTGTGGACAGCTCCTACAATGAGCAGTTCTTC.

V gene TRBV30 combines with J gene TRBJ2-1; maybe TRBD2 (7 bases). V lost 2 bases to trimming and J lost 15 bases, with 20 bases between them. Germline-derived CDR1 and CDR2 are GTSNPN and SVGIG (reference sequence). The CDR3 covers 13 residues. CDR3 coding DNA: TGTGCCTGGAGTCGAGCCCCGCACAGGGAGGGGTTCTTC. It encodes CAWSRAPHREGFF.

The chain has TRBV3-1 and TRBJ2-1; D uncertain. Trimming removed 1 base at V and 9 bases at J, with 4 bases between. This CDR3 is 11 amino acids long. Germline lookup yields CDR1 LGHDT and CDR2 YNNKEL (reference sequence). CDR3 nucleotides: TGTGCCAGCAGCCAAGTAGGTGAGCAGTTCTTC. It is translated as CASSQVGEQFF.

J is TRBJ2-7 and V is TRBV18, with D possibly matching TRBD2 (7 bases). The CDR3 is 15 amino acids. V was trimmed by 1 base and J by 2 bases, leaving 12 bases between them. Germline values: CDR1 KGHSH, CDR2 LQKENI. The CDR3 loop reads CASSPRAGQTYEQYF. CDR3 DNA: TGTGCCAGCTCACCACGAGCGGGACAAACCTACGAGCAGTACTTC.

The chain links TRBV6-1 to TRBJ2-7; 10 nucleotides line up with TRBD2. V shed 4 bases, J shed 0 bases, and the junction held 6 bases outside the gene matches. Germline values: CDR1 MNHNS, CDR2 SASEGT. The length of the CDR3 is 16 residues. CDR3 in amino acids: CASSGPGLAASYEQYF. DNA for the CDR3: TGTGCCAGCAGTGGGCCAGGACTAGCGGCCTCCTACGAGCAGTACTTC.

This clonotype was found many times. The CDR3 loop reads CAWSLGGRTEAFF. The CDR3 region has the DNA TGTGCCTGGAGTCTCGGGGGCAGGACTGAAGCTTTCTTT. V and J are TRBV30 and TRBJ1-1, with TRBD1 as a possible D gene (6 bases). Trimming stripped 2 bases from V and 5 bases from J, with 12 bases between. The germline V gene encodes CDR1 GTSNPN and CDR2 SVGIG (reference sequence). This CDR3 contains 13 residues.

This clonotype came up many times. CDR3 residues: CASSPIGGATEAFF. The DNA for the CDR3 is TGTGCCAGCAGCCCCATCGGGGGGGCCACTGAAGCTTTCTTT. The chain recombines TRBV3-1 with TRBJ1-1; D is possibly TRBD1 (6 bases). Trimming left V 4 bases short and J 4 bases short, with 13 bases between. The CDR3 contains 14 residues. Germline V gives CDR1 LGHDT, CDR2 YNNKEL (reference sequence).

This clonotype showed up many times. The genes are TRBV20-1 and TRBJ1-1, with TRBD1 matching over 7 bases. J gave up 4 bases and V 5 bases, and 10 bases lay outside the gene matches. This CDR3 spans 14 amino acids. Looked up from germline, CDR1 is DFQATT and CDR2 is SNEGSKA (reference sequence). CDR3 protein: CSARTVTGFTEAFF. CDR3 in DNA: TGCAGTGCTCGAACCGTGACAGGGTTCACTGAAGCTTTCTTT.

This clonotype was counted between two and nine times. The chain combines TRBV30 with TRBJ2-1; D possibly corresponds to TRBD1 (6 bases). This CDR3 comprises 13 residues. V gave up 3 bases and J gave up 14 bases, with 20 bases separating them. Germline loops: CDR1 GTSNPN, CDR2 SVGIG (reference sequence). Here the CDR3 reads CAWSSLGTGFKFF. Here the CDR3 DNA reads TGTGCCTGGAGCTCACTAGGCACAGGGTTCAAGTTCTTC.

The chain is built from TRBV3-1 and TRBJ2-5, with 8 bases lining up with TRBD2. CDR1 and CDR2 from the germline V gene are LGHDT and YNNKEL (reference sequence). The J segment lost 2 bases and the V segment lost 6 bases, leaving 5 bases of the junction unmatched. This CDR3 comprises 14 residues. The CDR3 spells CASSAAGGQETQYF. The CDR3 DNA reads TGTGCCAGCAGTGCGGCGGGAGGACAAGAGACCCAGTACTTC.

In its sample, this clonotype was seen many times. The rearrangement joins TRBV11-3 to TRBJ1-1; D is undetermined. There are 13 residues in the CDR3. The V end lost 0 bases, the J end lost 1 base, and 3 bases lay between the germline ends. Germline assignment: CDR1 SGHNT and CDR2 YENEEA. CDR3 DNA sequence: TGTGCCAGCAGCTTAGACGGGAACACTGAAGCTTTCTTT. Amino acids: CASSLDGNTEAFF.

This clonotype was picked up a small number of times. The rearrangement links TRBV12-3 or TRBV12-4 to TRBJ2-2; no reliable D call. V lost 8 bases to trimming and J lost 3 bases, with 13 bases between them. CDR3 length: 14 amino acids. CDR3 nucleotides: TGTGCCAGCCGAACTCCCTCCGACACCGGGGAGCTGTTTTTT. Protein: CASRTPSDTGELFF.

The V call is TRBV6-5, the J call TRBJ1-6; D gene ambiguous. With 2 bases removed from V and 10 bases from J, the gap between germline ends came to 15 bases. The germline V gene encodes CDR1 MNHEY and CDR2 SVGAGI. The CDR3 is made up of 15 amino acids. This CDR3 reads CASSYDQFTKSPLHF. In DNA, the CDR3 is TGTGCCAGCAGTTACGACCAGTTCACGAAATCACCCCTCCACTTT.

CDR3 residues: CASSPRAGGLTGELFF. The CDR3 DNA follows: TGTGCCAGCAGCCCCAGGGCAGGGGGCCTAACCGGGGAGCTGTTTTTT. V is TRBV5-4 and J is TRBJ2-2; 8 bases fit TRBD1. With V trimmed by 4 bases and J by 5 bases, 10 bases remained unmatched. Germline V gives CDR1 SGHNT, CDR2 YYREEE (reference sequence). The CDR3 extends over 16 amino acids.

This clonotype has ten or more counts. The CDR3 region has the DNA TGCGCCAGCAGCTTGGTCCGGGGGCAAGGGTCCTACGAGCAGTACTTC. Protein product: CASSLVRGQGSYEQYF. The rearrangement links TRBV5-1 to TRBJ2-7; tentatively, D is TRBD1 or TRBD2 (6 bases each). Per germline, CDR1 SGHRS and CDR2 YFSETQ. This CDR3 has 16 residues. The V end was cut by 0 bases, the J end by 1 base, with 14 bases between.

The sample holds a few counts of this clonotype. This rearrangement joins TRBV7-3 to TRBJ2-1, with 15 positions matching TRBD2. Trimming cost V 5 bases and J 8 bases; bases outside gene matches: 7. The CDR3 is made up of 16 amino acids. Germline-derived CDR1 and CDR2 are SGHTA and FQGTGA. The CDR3 bases are TGTGCCAGCAGCGCCACCGGGACTAGCGGGAGGCATGAGCAGTTCTTC. The encoded protein is CASSATGTSGRHEQFF.

This clonotype has more than one count but fewer than ten. The chain employs TRBV20-1 and TRBJ2-7; 8 bases are shared with TRBD1. With 4 bases clipped from V and 1 base from J, the junction kept 9 bases outside the gene matches. Germline lookup yields CDR1 DFQATT and CDR2 SNEGSKA (reference sequence). The CDR3 sequence is 15 residues long. The DNA of the CDR3 is TGCAGTGCTACTTACCCCAGGGGGCGATCCTACGAGCAGTACTTC. This sequence encodes CSATYPRGRSYEQYF.

This clonotype showed up many times. The chain uses TRBV3-1 and TRBJ2-7; D is ambiguous. The CDR3 covers 11 residues. CDR1 and CDR2 from the germline V gene are LGHDT and YNNKEL (reference sequence). V gave up 0 bases and J gave up 11 bases, with 8 bases separating them. CDR3 loop: CASSQDITEYF. CDR3 bases: TGTGCCAGCAGCCAAGATATTACGGAGTACTTC.

Only a few counts were recorded for this clonotype. The chain carries TRBV20-1 and TRBJ1-2, with D possibly TRBD1 on 5 matching bases. The CDR3 is 15 residues long. The germline V gene encodes CDR1 DFQATT and CDR2 SNEGSKA (reference sequence). V shed 3 bases and J shed 2 bases, with 16 bases lying between them. CDR3 in amino acids: CSASRGSGGNYGYTF. Written as DNA, the CDR3 is TGCAGTGCTAGTCGGGGGTCGGGGGGAAACTATGGCTACACCTTC.

This clonotype was seen a few times. This chain links TRBV19 with TRBJ1-1; 8 bases fit TRBD1. CDR1 is LNHDA and CDR2 is SQIVND in the germline V gene (reference sequence). V gave up 4 bases and J gave up 1 base; unmatched junction bases: 8. CDR3 size: 16 residues. CDR3 bases: TGTGCCAGTAGTACAAGGACAGGGACATCGAACACTGAAGCTTTCTTT. Encoded protein: CASSTRTGTSNTEAFF.

This clonotype was recorded at least ten times. This chain connects TRBV28 to TRBJ2-5; D uncertain. The CDR3 is 17 amino acids. Trimming stripped 5 bases from V and 5 bases from J, with 24 bases between. CDR1 is MDHEN and CDR2 is SYDVKM in the germline V gene. The CDR3 nucleotides are TGTGCCAGCAGTACACGATTCTACGGGCTCGACCGTGAGACCCAGTACTTC. Protein product: CASSTRFYGLDRETQYF.

The chain has TRBV10-3 and TRBJ2-1, with D possibly called TRBD1 or TRBD2 (5 bases each). CDR3 length equals 14 residues. CDR1 is ENHRY and CDR2 is SYGVKD in the germline V gene. Trimming took 4 bases from V and 5 from J, leaving 12 bases between them. This CDR3 is CAISAWDLNNEQFF. In nucleotides, the CDR3 is TGTGCCATCAGTGCGTGGGACCTTAACAATGAGCAGTTCTTC.

The chain links TRBV5-1 to TRBJ1-2; D gene unclear. CDR3 length equals 13 residues. Germline V gives CDR1 SGHRS, CDR2 YFSETQ. V dropped 0 bases and J dropped 6 bases, with 9 bases sitting between them. The CDR3 nucleotides read TGCGCCAGCAGCTTGGGGGCCCAGGATGGCTACACCTTC. Amino acids: CASSLGAQDGYTF.

This clonotype showed up many times. The V and J genes are TRBV9 and TRBJ2-6; no clear D. Germline-derived CDR1 and CDR2 are SGDLS and YYNGEE. V gave up 0 bases and J gave up 0 bases, with 7 bases separating them. The CDR3 totals 16 residues. In DNA form, the CDR3 reads TGTGCCAGCAGCGTAGCTGGCAACTCTGGGGCCAACGTCCTGACTTTC. Its protein product is CASSVAGNSGANVLTF.

This clonotype has ten or more counts. This chain connects TRBV2 to TRBJ2-7; D is undetermined. The CDR3 contains 11 residues. Germline V CDR1 and CDR2: SNHLY, FYNNEI. V gave up 6 bases and J gave up 4 bases, with 7 bases separating them. Here the CDR3 DNA reads TGTGCCAGCAGATTTTCGTACGAGCAGTACTTC. It encodes CASRFSYEQYF.